This TCR beta chain was found in a study of post-analysis software for immune sequencing data. Findings and limits, study-wide: F measure showed strong co-clustering of same-batch samples. Controls had lower frequencies than patients of about 5 TRBV segments, which included TRBV5-6, TRBV5-1 and TRBV20-1.

The V end lost 1 base, the J end lost 2 bases, and 8 bases lay between the germline ends. CDR1 is SGHTA and CDR2 is FQGNSA in the germline V gene. CDR3 length equals 14 residues. Unique molecular identifiers were carried by the TCR beta cDNA libraries. It was from roughly 1.1 to 9.2 million T cells that about half a million cDNA molecules came. TCRdb ran MiXCR on the PCR reads and lists one entry per CDR3 protein. In the table there are a few hundred thousand distinct CDR3 sequences, 36% of which are singletons. Ten or more counts support this clonotype. The antigen is undetermined. The receptor's source is a girl aged 5 to 17 with multiple sclerosis. This chain links TRBV7-2 with TRBJ2-5; D unclear. The sequenced material came from blood. The CDR3 nucleotides are TGTGCCAGCAGCTTAGATGGACCACAAGAGACCCAGTACTTC. It yields the protein CASSLDGPQETQYF.